This T cell receptor (beta chain) derives from a study of post-analysis software for immune sequencing data. Study observations and caveats: TRBV5-6, TRBV5-1 and TRBV20-1 were among roughly 5 TRBV segments more frequent in patients than controls.

With V trimmed by 4 bases and J by 3 bases, 12 bases remained unmatched. In germline, CDR1 is SGHRS, CDR2 YFSETQ. The CDR3 consists of 16 residues. Of note for this clonotype: Its antigen remains unknown.

Researchers reported that TCR beta cDNA libraries carried unique molecular identifiers. T cells, roughly 1 to 10 million of them, yielded some 540,000 cDNA molecules. Via MiXCR, TCRdb re-called the PCR reads, giving one row per CDR3 protein. The sample lists hundreds of thousands of distinct CDR3 sequences; 25% to 30% were seen once. The V call is TRBV5-1, the J call TRBJ2-7; 8 positions agree with TRBD1. The source material was blood. The sequence derives from a girl aged 10 to 17 with multiple sclerosis. The CDR3 spells CASSVTGEIRDYEQYF. DNA for the CDR3: TGCGCCAGCAGCGTGACAGGGGAGATTAGGGACTACGAGCAGTACTTC.